This is a list of T cell receptor beta chains from one sample in a study of shared clonotypes between healthy human individuals. Only in-frame clones appear in the TCRdb table, and some are missing; sequencing was by immunoSEQ multiplex PCR. The sample records 2 million to 2.5 million clones, roughly 94% being singletons. Sequenced material: naive CD4+ T cells sorted from blood. The receptors stem from a man younger than 35 in good health. CDR3s include the opening cysteine and the closing phenylalanine or tryptophan. Fields, in order: V gene, D gene, clone size, J gene, CDR3 protein, CDR3 DNA. A D gene is named only where the DNA matches it firmly. Not every row has a clone size; where given, it reads once, few, many or a size class.

v_gene: TRBV19; d_gene: TRBD1; abundance: NA; j_gene: TRBJ1-6; CDR3aa: CASSIGVTGYSPLHF; CDR3nt: TGTGCCAGTAGTATAGGCGTGACAGGGTATTCACCCCTCCACTTT
v_gene: TRBV6-6; d_gene: NA; abundance: NA; j_gene: TRBJ2-5; CDR3aa: CASSPHRDQETQYF; CDR3nt: TGTGCCAGCAGTCCCCACCGGGACCAAGAGACCCAGTACTTC
v_gene: TRBV25-1; d_gene: NA; abundance: NA; j_gene: TRBJ2-5; CDR3aa: CASSDTKRIQETQYF; CDR3nt: TGTGCCAGCAGTGACACGAAAAGAATACAAGAGACCCAGTACTTC
v_gene: TRBV6-1; d_gene: NA; abundance: NA; j_gene: TRBJ2-3; CDR3aa: CASSEEASTDTQYF; CDR3nt: TGTGCCAGCAGTGAAGAGGCTTCCACAGATACGCAGTATTTT
v_gene: TRBV6-1; d_gene: TRBD2; abundance: NA; j_gene: TRBJ2-2; CDR3aa: CASSEKPTGGAPGELFF; CDR3nt: TGTGCCAGCAGTGAAAAGCCTACGGGGGGGGCCCCTGGGGAGCTGTTTTTT
v_gene: TRBV18; d_gene: NA; abundance: NA; j_gene: TRBJ1-3; CDR3aa: CASSTDRPSGNTIYF; CDR3nt: TGTGCCAGCTCAACGGACCGGCCCTCTGGAAACACCATATATTTT
v_gene: TRBV28; d_gene: TRBD1; abundance: NA; j_gene: TRBJ2-7; CDR3aa: CASSLPGQGFASSYEQYF; CDR3nt: TGTGCCAGCAGTTTACCCGGACAGGGTTTCGCCAGCTCCTACGAGCAGTACTTC
v_gene: TRBV7-9; d_gene: TRBD2; abundance: NA; j_gene: TRBJ2-1; CDR3aa: CASSPRGVWYNEQFF; CDR3nt: TGTGCCAGCAGCCCCCGGGGGGTCTGGTACAATGAGCAGTTCTTC
v_gene: TRBV7-2; d_gene: TRBD2; abundance: NA; j_gene: TRBJ2-2; CDR3aa: CASSRRVTSPNTGELFF; CDR3nt: TGTGCCAGCAGCCGGAGGGTGACTAGCCCAAACACCGGGGAGCTGTTTTTT
v_gene: TRBV2; d_gene: TRBD2; abundance: NA; j_gene: TRBJ2-3; CDR3aa: CASSASGKVRLTDTQYF; CDR3nt: TGTGCCAGCAGTGCTAGCGGGAAAGTCAGGCTCACAGATACGCAGTATTTT
v_gene: TRBV7-9; d_gene: NA; abundance: NA; j_gene: TRBJ2-1; CDR3aa: CASSLGGAVIKQFF; CDR3nt: TGTGCCAGCAGCTTAGGGGGGGCCGTAATTAAGCAGTTCTTC
v_gene: TRBV7-2; d_gene: TRBD1; abundance: once; j_gene: TRBJ2-5; CDR3aa: CASSLTSGGTGETQYF; CDR3nt: TGTGCCAGCAGCTTAACGTCAGGGGGAACGGGAGAGACCCAGTACTTC